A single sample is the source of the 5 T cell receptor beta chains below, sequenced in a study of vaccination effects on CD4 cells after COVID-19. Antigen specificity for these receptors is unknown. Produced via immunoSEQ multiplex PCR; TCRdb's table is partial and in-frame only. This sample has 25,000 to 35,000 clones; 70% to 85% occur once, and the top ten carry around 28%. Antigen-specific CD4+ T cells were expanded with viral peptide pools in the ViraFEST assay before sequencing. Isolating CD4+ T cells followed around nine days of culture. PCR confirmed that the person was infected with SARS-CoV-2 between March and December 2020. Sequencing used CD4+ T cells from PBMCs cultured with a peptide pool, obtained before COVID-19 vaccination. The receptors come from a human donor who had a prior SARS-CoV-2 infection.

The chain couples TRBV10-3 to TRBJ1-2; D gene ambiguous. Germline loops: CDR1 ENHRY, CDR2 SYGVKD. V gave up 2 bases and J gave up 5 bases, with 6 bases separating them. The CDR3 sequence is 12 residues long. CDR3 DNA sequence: TGTGCCATCAGTGAGAGGTCTTATGGCTACACCTTC. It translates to CAISERSYGYTF.

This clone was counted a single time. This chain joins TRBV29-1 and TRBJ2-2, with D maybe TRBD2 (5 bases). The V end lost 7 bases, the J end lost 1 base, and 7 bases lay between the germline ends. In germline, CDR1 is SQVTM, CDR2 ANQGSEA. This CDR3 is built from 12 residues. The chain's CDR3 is CSARENTGELFF. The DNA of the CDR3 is TGCAGCGCGAGGGAGAACACCGGGGAGCTGTTTTTT.

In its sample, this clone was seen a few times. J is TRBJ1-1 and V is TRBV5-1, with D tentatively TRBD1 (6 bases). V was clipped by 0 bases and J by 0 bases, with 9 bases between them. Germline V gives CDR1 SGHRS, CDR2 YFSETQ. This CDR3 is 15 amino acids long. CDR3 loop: CASSLATGLNTEAFF. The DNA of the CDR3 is TGCGCCAGCAGCTTGGCCACAGGGTTGAACACTGAAGCTTTCTTT.

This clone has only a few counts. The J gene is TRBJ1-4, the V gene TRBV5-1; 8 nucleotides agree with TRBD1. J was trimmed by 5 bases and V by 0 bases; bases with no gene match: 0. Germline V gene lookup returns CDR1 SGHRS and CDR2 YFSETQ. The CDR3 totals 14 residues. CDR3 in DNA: TGCGCCAGCAGCTTGGGGACAGGGAATGAAAAACTGTTTTTT. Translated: CASSLGTGNEKLFF. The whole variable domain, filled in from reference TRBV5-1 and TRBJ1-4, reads KAGVTQTPRYLIKTRGQQVTLSCSPISGHRSVSWYQQTPGQGLQFLFEYFSETQRNKGNFPGRFSGRQFSNSRSEMNVSTLELGDSALYLCASSLGTGNEKLFFGSGTQLSVL.

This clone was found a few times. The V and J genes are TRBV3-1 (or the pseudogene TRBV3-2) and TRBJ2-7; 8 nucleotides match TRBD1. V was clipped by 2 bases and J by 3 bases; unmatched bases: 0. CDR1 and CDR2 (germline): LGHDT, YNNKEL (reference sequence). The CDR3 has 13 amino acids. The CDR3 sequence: CASSQTGGYEQYF. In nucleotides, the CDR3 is TGTGCCAGCAGCCAAACAGGGGGCTACGAGCAGTACTTC.